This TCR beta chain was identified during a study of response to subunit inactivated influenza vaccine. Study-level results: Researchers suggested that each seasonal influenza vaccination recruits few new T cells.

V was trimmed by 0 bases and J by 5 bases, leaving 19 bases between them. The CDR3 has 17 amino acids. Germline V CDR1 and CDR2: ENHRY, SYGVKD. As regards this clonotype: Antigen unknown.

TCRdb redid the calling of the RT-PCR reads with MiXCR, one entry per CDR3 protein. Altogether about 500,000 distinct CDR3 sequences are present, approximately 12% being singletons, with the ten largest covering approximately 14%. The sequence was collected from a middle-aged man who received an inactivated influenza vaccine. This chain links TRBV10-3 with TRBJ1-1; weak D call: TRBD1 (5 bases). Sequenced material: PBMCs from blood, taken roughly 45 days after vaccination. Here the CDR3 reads CAISESPGRVSGTEAFF. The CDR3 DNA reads TGTGCCATCAGTGAGTCTCCGGGACGCGTGTCGGGAACTGAAGCTTTCTTT.